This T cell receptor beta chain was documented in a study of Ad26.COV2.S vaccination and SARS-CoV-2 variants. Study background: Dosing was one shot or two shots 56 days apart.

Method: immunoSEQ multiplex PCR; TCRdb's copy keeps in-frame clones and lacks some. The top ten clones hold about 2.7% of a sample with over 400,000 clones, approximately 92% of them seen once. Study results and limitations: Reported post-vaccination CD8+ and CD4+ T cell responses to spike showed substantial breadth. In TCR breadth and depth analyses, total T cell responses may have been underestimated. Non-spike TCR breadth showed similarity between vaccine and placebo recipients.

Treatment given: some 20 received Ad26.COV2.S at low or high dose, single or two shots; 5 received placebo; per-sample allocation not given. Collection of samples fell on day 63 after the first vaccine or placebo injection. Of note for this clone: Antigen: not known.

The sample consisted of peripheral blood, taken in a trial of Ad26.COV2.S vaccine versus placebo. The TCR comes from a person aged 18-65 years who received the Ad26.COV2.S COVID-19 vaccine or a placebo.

Here the CDR3 reads CASSYSSPSTDTQYF. The DNA of the CDR3 is TGTGCCAGCAGTTACTCCTCGCCCAGCACAGATACGCAGTATTTT. The V gene is TRBV6-5, the J gene TRBJ2-3; D remains unclear. Germline values: CDR1 MNHEY, CDR2 SVGAGI. The CDR3 consists of 15 residues. V lost 0 bases and J 0 bases, leaving 7 bases between the germline ends.